Presented here are 8 T cell receptor beta chains from one specimen sequenced in a study of T cells in tumors after PD-1 blockade. Sequencing used immunoSEQ multiplex PCR; TCRdb keeps in-frame clones, though not all of them. Of approximately 59,000 clones in the sample, roughly 75% were seen once. The source material was PBMCs, sampled before anti-PD-1 treatment. All receptors derive from a human donor with basal cell carcinoma.

The chain carries TRBV7-3 and TRBJ2-3, with TRBD2 matching 9 bases. The germline V gene has CDR1 SGHTA and CDR2 FQGTGA. CDR3 length equals 15 residues. J was trimmed by 5 bases and V by 2 bases; bases with no gene match: 5. Written as DNA, the CDR3 is TGTGCCAGCAGCTTAGGGCTAGCGGGGAGAGATACGCAGTATTTT. This sequence encodes CASSLGLAGRDTQYF.

The CDR3 nucleotides read TGCGCCAGCAGCCCCTGGGCGGGCCAAGAGACCCAGTACTTC. Amino acids: CASSPWAGQETQYF. This chain uses TRBV5-1 with TRBJ2-5; D is perhaps TRBD2 (5 bases). CDR1 is SGHRS and CDR2 is YFSETQ in the germline V gene. This CDR3 has 14 residues. V shed 4 bases and J shed 1 base, with 11 bases lying between them.

The chain carries TRBV7-8 and TRBJ2-7, with D unclear. Germline V gene data show CDR1 as SGHVS and CDR2 as FQNEAQ. CDR3 size: 12 residues. Trimming removed 5 bases from V and 0 bases from J, with 5 bases in between. The CDR3 nucleotides read TGTGCCAGCAGCCTTAGCTCCTACGAGCAGTACTTC. Translation gives CASSLSSYEQYF.

The J gene is TRBJ1-2, the V gene TRBV25-1; 7 positions agree with TRBD1. V gave up 6 bases and J gave up 2 bases; unmatched junction bases: 9. CDR1 is MGHDK, CDR2 SYGVNS, per germline. The CDR3 totals 15 residues. The CDR3, as DNA: TGTGCCAGCAGGAATGAGGGGGCACCCAACTATGGCTACACCTTC. It translates to CASRNEGAPNYGYTF.

In this sample, this clone turned up a few times. This chain connects TRBV3-1 (or the pseudogene TRBV3-2) to TRBJ1-2, with D unresolved. The CDR3 totals 13 residues. V was cut by 3 bases and J by 6 bases, with 11 bases left in between. CDR1 is LGHDT and CDR2 is YNNKEL in the germline V gene (reference sequence). CDR3 nucleotides: TGTGCCAGCAGCCACCCAGGCGGCAATGGCTACACCTTC. Translated, it gives CASSHPGGNGYTF.

The V call is TRBV19, the J call TRBJ1-6; weak D call: TRBD1 (6 bases). The CDR3 totals 14 residues. Trimming took off 6 bases at V and 5 bases at J, with 11 bases between the two ends. Germline loops: CDR1 LNHDA, CDR2 SQIVND (reference sequence). The CDR3 sequence is CASRSRTDNSPLHF. The DNA for the CDR3 is TGTGCCAGTAGGTCCAGGACAGATAATTCACCCCTCCACTTT.

V is TRBV6-5 and J is TRBJ2-3, with TRBD1 identical over 9 bases. CDR3 length: 15 residues. The V and J ends lost 5 bases and 5 bases, in that order; junction bases with no gene match: 8. Per germline, CDR1 MNHEY and CDR2 SVGAGI. The DNA for the CDR3 is TGTGCCAGCAGTCTAACAGGGGGCGGGGGAGATACGCAGTATTTT. It yields the protein CASSLTGGGGDTQYF.

The chain uses TRBV6-6 and TRBJ1-4, with TRBD1 matching over 9 bases. Trimming at V came to 11 bases and at J to 5 bases, leaving 9 bases not matched to a gene. This CDR3 is 14 amino acids long. Per the germline V gene, CDR1 is MNHNY and CDR2 is SVGAGI (reference sequence). In DNA, the CDR3 is TGTGCCTCCGGACGACAGGGGGGAAATGAAAAACTGTTTTTT. Amino acid sequence: CASGRQGGNEKLFF.